This TCR beta chain stems from a study of blood T cell repertoires in COVID-19. Study-wide background: T cells, B-cell-depleted T cells, or PBMCs supplied cDNA or gDNA.

Original analysis: The assay estimated nucleated cells by amplifying reference gene primers. Libraries were prepared by immunoSEQ multiplex PCR; TCRdb keeps only in-frame clonotypes and omits some of them. V and J calls and clone size are copied from that table; D and trimming were computed from the DNA. The table records hundreds of thousands of clones, about 86% of them present only once. Cohorts were based on clinical histories the participants reported. V lost 2 bases to trimming and J lost 6 bases, with 14 bases between them. The CDR3 length is 16 residues. Per the germline V gene, CDR1 is SGHAT and CDR2 is FQNNGV.

This receptor was obtained from a middle-aged woman with acute COVID-19. The chain uses TRBV11-2 and TRBJ1-6; D possibly corresponds to TRBD1 (5 bases). Sequenced sample: PBMCs or T cells enriched from blood (not recorded which). CDR3 sequence (DNA): TGTGCCAGCAGCTTAAGGGGCGCCGGATCTAATTCACCCCTCCACTTT. It translates to CASSLRGAGSNSPLHF. The whole variable domain, filled in from reference TRBV11-2 and TRBJ1-6, reads EAGVAQSPRYKIIEKRQSVAFWCNPISGHATLYWYQQILGQGPKLLIQFQNNGVVDDSQLPKDRFSAERLKGVDSTLKIQPAKLEDSAVYLCASSLRGAGSNSPLHFGNGTRLTVT.